A single sample gave rise to the 9 T cell receptor beta chains below, sequenced in a study of blood T cells in healthy people across ages. A second 7 to 11 cycle PCR used barcoded and J-beta primers. TCRdb used MiXCR to reprocess the 5' RACE reads, holding one entry per CDR3 protein. The sample records around 1,500,000 distinct CDR3 sequences, roughly 40% being singletons. The source material was blood. The source is a woman aged 18-29 years in good health.

This clonotype was recorded a few times. The J gene is TRBJ2-3, the V gene TRBV9, with 8 bases fitting TRBD2. The V gene's germline CDR1 is SGDLS and CDR2 YYNGEE. The J segment lost 2 bases and the V segment lost 6 bases, leaving 8 bases of the junction unmatched. This CDR3 spans 15 amino acids. CDR3 DNA: TGTGCCAGCAACAAGCGGGGGCGCGACACAGATACGCAGTATTTT. Protein product: CASNKRGRDTDTQYF.

The chain links TRBV12-3 or TRBV12-4 to TRBJ1-5, with 8 bases lining up with TRBD1. This CDR3 spans 12 amino acids. Unmatched junction bases numbered 7, after V lost 6 bases and J lost 12 bases. DNA of the CDR3: TGTGCCAGCAGCTCTGCGGACAGGGTCCAGCATTTT. This sequence encodes CASSSADRVQHF.

This clonotype came up many times. The chain couples TRBV6-5 to TRBJ2-3, with D tentatively TRBD1 (6 bases). CDR3 length: 12 amino acids. V lost 6 bases to trimming and J lost 3 bases, with 7 bases between them. CDR1 is MNHEY and CDR2 is SVGAGI in the germline V gene. The CDR3 loop is CASRTGTDTQYF. In nucleotides, the CDR3 is TGTGCCAGCAGAACAGGGACAGATACGCAGTATTTT.

The J gene is TRBJ2-7, the V gene TRBV6-1, with D hard to call. Trimming stripped 4 bases from V and 2 bases from J, with 15 bases between. Germline V CDR1 and CDR2: MNHNS, SASEGT. The CDR3 contains 15 residues. The CDR3 region is CASSGPFGKAYEQYF. CDR3 sequence (DNA): TGTGCCAGCAGTGGTCCTTTTGGGAAAGCCTACGAGCAGTACTTC.

The rearrangement links TRBV6-6 to TRBJ2-3; the D is unclear. The CDR3 is 15 residues long. V lost 2 bases and J 1 base, leaving 10 bases between the germline ends. Germline V lookup: CDR1 MNHNY, CDR2 SVGAGI (reference sequence). The DNA for the CDR3 is TGTGCCAGCAGTTACGGGCAGTTGGGCACAGATACGCAGTATTTT. Translation: CASSYGQLGTDTQYF.

The chain carries TRBV10-3 and TRBJ2-5; TRBD2 matches at 9 bases. The CDR3 extends over 14 amino acids. In germline, CDR1 is ENHRY, CDR2 SYGVKD. V shed 10 bases, J shed 2 bases, and the junction held 8 bases outside the gene matches. CDR3 protein: CATLSGGPQETQYF. The CDR3 region has the DNA TGTGCCACCCTTAGCGGGGGTCCACAAGAGACCCAGTACTTC.

This clonotype was found a few times. J is TRBJ2-7 and V is TRBV28; tentatively, D is TRBD2 (5 bases). The CDR3 extends over 17 amino acids. CDR1 is MDHEN, CDR2 SYDVKM, per germline. The ends were cut back, 5 bases at V and 1 base at J, with 21 bases in the middle. DNA of the CDR3: TGTGCCAGCAGTCCCCGGAGGAAAGGCCGCTCGTCCTACGAGCAGTACTTC. Residues: CASSPRRKGRSSYEQYF.

The rearrangement links TRBV25-1 to TRBJ1-4; D is possibly TRBD1 (5 bases). CDR3 length: 16 amino acids. Deletions cut 0 bases from V and 7 bases from J, with 15 bases between. Per the germline V gene, CDR1 is MGHDK and CDR2 is SYGVNS. The CDR3 protein is CASSEYMMGGGEKLFF. In DNA, the CDR3 is TGTGCCAGCAGTGAATATATGATGGGTGGGGGTGAAAAACTGTTTTTT.

The genes are TRBV20-1 and TRBJ1-1; maybe TRBD1 (5 bases). CDR3 length: 13 residues. V lost 4 bases and J 4 bases, leaving 13 bases between the germline ends. CDR1 is DFQATT and CDR2 is SNEGSKA in the germline V gene (reference sequence). CDR3 loop: CSATGHLSTEAFF. DNA for the CDR3: TGCAGTGCTACCGGACACCTGAGCACTGAAGCTTTCTTT.